A selection of T cell receptor beta chains follows, all from one sample in a study of cytomegalovirus exposure and HLA in healthy donors. The assay was immunoSEQ multiplex PCR, and TCRdb's table has in-frame clones only and misses some. Here the sample spans around 150,000 clones, around 76% being singletons. Sequenced material: PBMCs. These receptor sequences come from a male donor in good health and CMV-seronegative. The CDR3 runs from the conserved cysteine through the conserved F or W. A D gene is named only where the DNA matches it firmly. Clone size is not always given. Where it is, it says once, few, many or a class for expanded clones.

CDR3 length	D gene	clone size	V gene	J gene	CDR3 protein	CDR3 DNA
17	TRBD2	NA	TRBV27	TRBJ2-1	CASSFAKAGGTYNEQFF	TGTGCCAGCAGTTTTGCTAAAGCGGGGGGGACGTACAATGAGCAGTTCTTC
16	NA	NA	TRBV19	TRBJ1-3	CASSQGGGSSGNTIYF	TGTGCCAGTAGCCAAGGAGGCGGAAGCTCTGGAAACACCATATATTTT
15	NA	NA	TRBV27	TRBJ1-2	CASSLQGIGYYGYTF	TGTGCCAGCAGTTTACAGGGTATTGGTTACTATGGCTACACCTTC
14	NA	once	TRBV18	TRBJ1-1	CASSPRGTNTEAFF	TGTGCCAGCTCACCAAGAGGCACGAACACTGAAGCTTTCTTT
17	NA	NA	TRBV7-8	TRBJ2-7	CASSLLGGDLSSYEQYF	TGTGCCAGCAGCTTATTGGGAGGAGACTTGAGCTCCTACGAGCAGTACTTC
12	NA	NA	TRBV30	TRBJ1-1	CAWSPGGGEAFF	TGTGCCTGGAGCCCCGGGGGTGGTGAAGCTTTCTTT
13	TRBD2	NA	TRBV6-1	TRBJ2-7	CASRGSGSKEQYF	TGTGCCAGCCGGGGTAGCGGGAGCAAAGAGCAGTACTTC
15	TRBD1	NA	TRBV7-2	TRBJ2-2	CASSSGQAGTGELFF	TGTGCCAGCAGCTCCGGACAGGCGGGTACCGGGGAGCTGTTTTTT
15	TRBD1	NA	TRBV9	TRBJ1-2	CASSRDRDSGYGYTF	TGTGCCAGCAGCCGGGACAGGGACTCTGGCTATGGCTACACCTTC
14	NA	NA	TRBV12-5	TRBJ2-5	CASGQGEVQETQYF	TGTGCTAGTGGACAAGGTGAGGTCCAAGAGACCCAGTACTTC
15	NA	NA	TRBV5-6	TRBJ2-5	CASSEAGREEETQYF	TGTGCCAGCAGTGAGGCGGGGAGAGAGGAGGAGACCCAGTACTTC
20	TRBD2	NA	TRBV27	TRBJ2-7	CASSLYGSGLAGGRSYEQYF	TGTGCCAGCAGTTTATACGGTTCGGGACTAGCGGGAGGGCGAAGCTACGAGCAGTACTTC
15	TRBD1	few	TRBV11-3	TRBJ2-7	CASSSEGQATYEQYF	TGTGCCAGCAGCTCAGAGGGACAGGCTACCTACGAGCAGTACTTC
15	TRBD1	NA	TRBV27	TRBJ1-6	CASKQGRTYNSPLHF	TGTGCCAGCAAACAGGGGAGGACCTATAATTCACCCCTCCACTTT
13	NA	NA	TRBV11-3	TRBJ2-1	CASSLSRYNEQFF	TGTGCCAGCAGCTTAAGCCGGTACAATGAGCAGTTCTTC
15	TRBD1	NA	TRBV6-5	TRBJ1-3	CASSYSTGTGNTIYF	TGTGCCAGCAGTTACTCGACAGGGACTGGAAACACCATATATTTT
17	TRBD1	NA	TRBV7-9	TRBJ1-4	CASSPKGPGQRNEKLFF	TGTGCCAGCAGCCCGAAAGGACCGGGACAGAGGAATGAAAAACTGTTTTTT
14	TRBD1	NA	TRBV5-6	TRBJ2-7	CASSPGQGTREQYF	TGTGCCAGCAGCCCGGGACAGGGGACTCGGGAGCAGTACTTC
19	NA	NA	TRBV29-1	TRBJ2-3	CSVVHVGPFHGILIDTQYF	TGCAGCGTTGTCCACGTGGGTCCGTTCCACGGGATTCTGATTGATACGCAGTATTTT
14	NA	NA	TRBV11-2	TRBJ1-1	CASSLAQGWTEAFF	TGTGCCAGCAGCTTAGCTCAGGGATGGACTGAAGCTTTCTTT
14	NA	NA	TRBV5-4	TRBJ1-1	CASSLRQMNTEAFF	TGTGCCAGCAGCTTAAGACAGATGAACACTGAAGCTTTCTTT
13	NA	NA	TRBV9	TRBJ1-4	CASSDGGGEKLFF	TGTGCCAGCAGCGACGGGGGTGGGGAAAAACTGTTTTTT
17	NA	NA	TRBV11-2	TRBJ2-7	CASSYSPGTPKIYEQYF	TGTGCCAGCAGTTACAGCCCCGGGACACCGAAAATCTACGAGCAGTACTTC
16	TRBD2	NA	TRBV7-9	TRBJ2-2	CSSSTTSGGHTGELFF	TGTTCCAGCAGCACAACTAGCGGGGGCCACACCGGGGAGCTGTTTTTT
15	TRBD1	NA	TRBV2	TRBJ1-1	CASSVIPGQYTEAFF	TGTGCCAGCAGTGTAATTCCGGGACAGTACACTGAAGCTTTCTTT
17	TRBD2	NA	TRBV27	TRBJ2-1	CASSLRLAGAHYNEQFF	TGTGCCAGCAGTCTAAGACTAGCGGGGGCCCACTACAATGAGCAGTTCTTC
14	NA	NA	TRBV11-2	TRBJ2-7	CASSTPTVTYEQYF	TGTGCCAGCAGCACGCCGACAGTAACCTACGAGCAGTACTTC
15	NA	once	TRBV5-1	TRBJ2-3	CASSPLGRSTDTQYF	TGCGCCAGCAGCCCCCTGGGGAGGAGCACAGATACGCAGTATTTT
15	NA	NA	TRBV27	TRBJ2-2	CASRFRQEYTGELFF	TGTGCCAGCAGGTTCAGGCAGGAATACACCGGGGAGCTGTTTTTT
14	NA	NA	TRBV12-5	TRBJ1-5	CASDWGEGNQPQHF	TGTGCTAGTGATTGGGGGGAGGGCAATCAGCCCCAGCATTTT
13	NA	NA	TRBV6-4	TRBJ2-5	CASSDSPGETQYF	TGTGCCAGCAGTGACTCGCCGGGAGAGACCCAGTACTTC
15	TRBD1	few	TRBV27	TRBJ2-5	CASSTRQGWGETQYF	TGTGCCAGCAGTACCAGACAGGGATGGGGGGAGACCCAGTACTTC
14	NA	NA	TRBV7-9	TRBJ1-1	CSSSLGLTNTEAFF	TGTTCCAGCAGCTTAGGGCTTACGAACACTGAAGCTTTCTTT
14	NA	few	TRBV21-1	TRBJ1-5	CASSKQNSNQPQHF	TGTGCCAGCAGCAAGCAGAATAGCAATCAGCCCCAGCATTTT
12	NA	NA	TRBV7-2	TRBJ1-3	CASSPTENTIYF	TGTGCCAGCAGCCCGACTGAAAACACCATATATTTT
15	TRBD1	NA	TRBV27	TRBJ2-5	CASSSIRGPKETQYF	TGTGCCAGCAGTTCAATCAGGGGGCCTAAAGAGACCCAGTACTTC
15	NA	NA	TRBV7-3	TRBJ2-3	CASSLKGGSTDTQYF	TGTGCCAGCAGCTTAAAGGGGGGGAGCACAGATACGCAGTATTTT
15	TRBD2	NA	TRBV6-1	TRBJ2-1	CASSGRGGSYNEQFF	TGTGCCAGCAGTGGGCGGGGGGGCTCCTACAATGAGCAGTTCTTC
13	NA	NA	TRBV5-1	TRBJ2-1	CASSLGPGNEQFF	TGCGCCAGCAGCTTAGGACCGGGGAATGAGCAGTTCTTC
15	TRBD1	once	TRBV7-6	TRBJ1-2	CASSLAIGDRDGYTF	TGTGCCAGCAGCTTAGCGATTGGAGACAGGGATGGCTACACCTTC
13	TRBD1	once	TRBV7-9	TRBJ1-2	CASSSTGGHGHTF	TGTGCCAGCAGCTCTACAGGGGGCCATGGCCACACCTTC
14	TRBD1	NA	TRBV6-1	TRBJ1-1	CASSRTGNTGEAFF	TGTGCCAGCAGTCGGACAGGGAACACTGGCGAAGCTTTCTTT
18	NA	once	TRBV5-4	TRBJ1-2	CASSPYSKAVPIGSGYTF	TGTGCCAGCAGCCCGTATTCAAAGGCAGTACCTATTGGGAGTGGCTACACCTTC
17	TRBD2	NA	TRBV9	TRBJ2-5	CASSAYLSGGPGETQYF	TGTGCCAGCAGCGCCTACCTTAGCGGGGGTCCTGGAGAGACCCAGTACTTC
15	TRBD2	NA	TRBV9	TRBJ2-1	CASSPPGLAYNEQFF	TGTGCCAGCAGCCCCCCGGGACTAGCCTACAATGAGCAGTTCTTC
13	TRBD1	once	TRBV5-4	TRBJ2-7	CASSLDRVREQYF	TGTGCCAGCAGCCTGGACAGGGTTCGCGAGCAGTACTTC
10	NA	NA	TRBV5-6	TRBJ2-7	CASGLYEQYF	TGTGCCAGCGGCCTTTACGAGCAGTACTTC
17	NA	NA	TRBV4-1	TRBJ1-1	CASSTYREPRMNTEAFF	TGCGCCAGCAGCACATACAGGGAACCTCGAATGAACACTGAAGCTTTCTTT
15	NA	NA	TRBV2	TRBJ2-7	CASISSRLRSHEQYF	TGTGCCAGCATATCATCCAGACTACGCTCCCACGAGCAGTACTTC
14	NA	NA	TRBV19	TRBJ1-1	CASSITFAEPEAFF	TGTGCCAGTAGTATAACGTTTGCAGAACCTGAAGCTTTCTTT
13	NA	NA	TRBV15	TRBJ1-1	CATSRNTNTEAFF	TGTGCCACCAGCAGAAACACGAACACTGAAGCTTTCTTT
16	TRBD1	NA	TRBV30	TRBJ2-7	CAWSAPGQGYIHEQYF	TGTGCCTGGAGTGCCCCGGGACAGGGCTATATCCACGAGCAGTACTTC
15	TRBD1	NA	TRBV9	TRBJ1-2	CASRPGQGSGYGYTF	TGTGCCAGCAGACCCGGACAGGGAAGCGGCTATGGCTACACCTTC
16	NA	NA	TRBV9	TRBJ2-1	CASSVVPGKGYNEQFF	TGTGCCAGCAGCGTAGTACCAGGGAAGGGATACAATGAGCAGTTCTTC
16	NA	NA	TRBV4-1	TRBJ1-2	CASSQRRQSPNYGYTF	TGCGCCAGCAGCCAAAGGCGACAGTCGCCTAACTATGGCTACACCTTC